The 3 T cell receptor beta chains reported below all come from one sample, sequenced in a study of OX40 agonist ivuxolimab in advanced cancers. TCRdb's copy holds only in-frame clones and misses some; the assay was immunoSEQ multiplex PCR. The data contain tens of thousands of clones, around nine tenths of them seen just once; the ten biggest clones take up 11% to 15%. The material sequenced was CD4+ or CD8+ T cells sorted from blood, taken in a trial of the OX40 agonist ivuxolimab. These receptors originate from an adult with an advanced solid tumor such as melanoma, head and neck, liver or kidney cancer.

In this sample, this clone turned up once. The chain employs TRBV28 and TRBJ1-5, with D possibly TRBD1 on 6 matching bases. Germline loops: CDR1 MDHEN, CDR2 SYDVKM. The CDR3 totals 14 residues. The V end was cut by 8 bases, the J end by 4 bases, with 15 bases between. The CDR3 loop is CASGWGGPNQPQHF. Here the CDR3 DNA reads TGTGCCAGCGGATGGGGGGGGCCGAATCAGCCCCAGCATTTT.

CDR3 residues: CASSLAGGLLAKNIQYF. For the CDR3, the DNA is TGCGCCAGCAGCTTGGCCGGAGGGTTGCTCGCCAAAAACATTCAGTACTTC. The chain carries TRBV5-1 and TRBJ2-4, with a tentative D call TRBD2 (6 bases). The CDR3 extends over 17 amino acids. The germline gives CDR1 SGHRS, CDR2 YFSETQ. Trimming took 0 bases from V and 1 from J, leaving 14 bases between them.

The rearrangement uses TRBV28 and TRBJ2-7; TRBD1 matches 7 bases. This CDR3 has 15 amino acids. V lost 3 bases to trimming and J lost 0 bases; unmatched junction nucleotides: 5. Germline CDR1 and CDR2: MDHEN and SYDVKM. The CDR3: CASSFKGARSYEQYF. The CDR3 DNA is TGTGCCAGCAGTTTTAAGGGGGCACGCTCCTACGAGCAGTACTTC.